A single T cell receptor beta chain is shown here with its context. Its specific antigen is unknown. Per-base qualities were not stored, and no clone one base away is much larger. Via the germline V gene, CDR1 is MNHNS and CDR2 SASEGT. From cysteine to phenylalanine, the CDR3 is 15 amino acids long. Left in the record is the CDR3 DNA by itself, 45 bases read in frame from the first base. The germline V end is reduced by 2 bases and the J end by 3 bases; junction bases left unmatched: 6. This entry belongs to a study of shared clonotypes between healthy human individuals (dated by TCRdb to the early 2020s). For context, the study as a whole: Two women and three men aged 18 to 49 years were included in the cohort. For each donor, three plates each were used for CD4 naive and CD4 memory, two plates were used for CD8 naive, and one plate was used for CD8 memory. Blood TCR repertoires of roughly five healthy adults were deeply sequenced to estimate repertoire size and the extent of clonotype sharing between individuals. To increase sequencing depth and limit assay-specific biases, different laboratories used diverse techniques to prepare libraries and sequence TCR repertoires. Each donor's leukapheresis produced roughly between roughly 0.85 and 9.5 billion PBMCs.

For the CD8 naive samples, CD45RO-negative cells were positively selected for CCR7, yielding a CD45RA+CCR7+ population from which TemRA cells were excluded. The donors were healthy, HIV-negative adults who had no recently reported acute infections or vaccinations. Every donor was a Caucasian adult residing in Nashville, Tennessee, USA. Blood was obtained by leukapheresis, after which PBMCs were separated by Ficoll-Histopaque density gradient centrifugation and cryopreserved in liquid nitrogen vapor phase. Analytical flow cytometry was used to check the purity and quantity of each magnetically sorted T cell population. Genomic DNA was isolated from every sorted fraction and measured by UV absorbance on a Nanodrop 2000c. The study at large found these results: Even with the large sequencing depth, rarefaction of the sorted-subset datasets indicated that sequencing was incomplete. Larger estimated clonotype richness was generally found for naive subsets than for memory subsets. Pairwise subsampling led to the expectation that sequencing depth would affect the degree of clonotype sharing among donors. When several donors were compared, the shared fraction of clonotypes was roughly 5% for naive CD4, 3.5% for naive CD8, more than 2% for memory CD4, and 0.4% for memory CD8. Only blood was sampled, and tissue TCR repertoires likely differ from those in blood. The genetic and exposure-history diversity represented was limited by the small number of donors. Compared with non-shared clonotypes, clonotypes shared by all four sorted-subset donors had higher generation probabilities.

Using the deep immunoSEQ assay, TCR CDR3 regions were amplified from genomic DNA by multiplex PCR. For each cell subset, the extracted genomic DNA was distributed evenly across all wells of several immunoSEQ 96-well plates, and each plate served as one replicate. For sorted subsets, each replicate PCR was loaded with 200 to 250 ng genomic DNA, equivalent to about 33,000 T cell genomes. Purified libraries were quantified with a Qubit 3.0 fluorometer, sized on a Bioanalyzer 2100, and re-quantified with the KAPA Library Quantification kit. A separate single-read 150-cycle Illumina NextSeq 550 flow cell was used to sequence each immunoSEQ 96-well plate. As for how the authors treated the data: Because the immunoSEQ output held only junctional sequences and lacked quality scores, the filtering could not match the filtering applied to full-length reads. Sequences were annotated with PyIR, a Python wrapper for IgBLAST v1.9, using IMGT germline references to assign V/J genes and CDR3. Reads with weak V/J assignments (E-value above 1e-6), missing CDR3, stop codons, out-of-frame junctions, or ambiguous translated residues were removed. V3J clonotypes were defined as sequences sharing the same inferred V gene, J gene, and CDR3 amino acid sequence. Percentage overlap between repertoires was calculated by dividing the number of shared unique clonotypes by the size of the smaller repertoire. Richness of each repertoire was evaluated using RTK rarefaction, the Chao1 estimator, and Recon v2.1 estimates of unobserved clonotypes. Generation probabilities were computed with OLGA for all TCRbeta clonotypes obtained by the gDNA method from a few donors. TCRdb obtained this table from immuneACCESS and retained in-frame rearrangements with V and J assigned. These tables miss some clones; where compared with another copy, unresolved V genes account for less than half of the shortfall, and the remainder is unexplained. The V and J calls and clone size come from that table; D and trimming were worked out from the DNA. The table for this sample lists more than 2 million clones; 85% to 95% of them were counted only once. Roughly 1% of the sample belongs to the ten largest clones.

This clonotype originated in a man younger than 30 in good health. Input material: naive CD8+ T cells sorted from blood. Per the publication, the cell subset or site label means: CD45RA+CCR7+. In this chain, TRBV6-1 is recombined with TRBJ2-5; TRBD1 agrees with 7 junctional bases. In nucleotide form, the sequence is TGTGCCAGCAGTGAATGGGACAGTTCAAAAGAGACCCAGTACTTC. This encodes CASSEWDSSKETQYF.